This TCR beta chain was identified during a study of blood T cells in healthy people across ages. Study at large: Template switching retrieved approximately one barcoded beta molecule for each two T cells.

The use of a sample-barcoded 5' primer and a J-beta primer mix characterized a second PCR of roughly 6 to 11 cycles. There were at least 3 million CDR3-containing paired-end reads obtained from each sample. TCRdb re-derived calls from the 5' RACE reads in MiXCR, one entry per CDR3 protein. Of about 1.4 million distinct CDR3 sequences in the sample, approximately 59% were seen once. About this clonotype: Its antigen remains unidentified.

Germline CDR1 is DFQATT and CDR2 is SNEGSKA (reference sequence). Trimming stripped 5 bases from V and 6 bases from J, with 10 bases between. The CDR3 consists of 12 residues. Study outcomes and limitations: Among T cells, TCR beta diversity per million cells dropped roughly linearly as age rose. Both higher diversity and more naive CD4+ cells marked long-lived donors when set against aged donors.

The sequence came from a man between 18 and 35 years old in good health. The specimen sequenced was blood. This chain joins TRBV20-1 and TRBJ2-2; the D call may be TRBD1 or TRBD2 (5 bases each). The CDR3 spells CSAVRDPGELFF. DNA for the CDR3: TGCAGTGCTGTCCGGGACCCCGGGGAGCTGTTTTTT.